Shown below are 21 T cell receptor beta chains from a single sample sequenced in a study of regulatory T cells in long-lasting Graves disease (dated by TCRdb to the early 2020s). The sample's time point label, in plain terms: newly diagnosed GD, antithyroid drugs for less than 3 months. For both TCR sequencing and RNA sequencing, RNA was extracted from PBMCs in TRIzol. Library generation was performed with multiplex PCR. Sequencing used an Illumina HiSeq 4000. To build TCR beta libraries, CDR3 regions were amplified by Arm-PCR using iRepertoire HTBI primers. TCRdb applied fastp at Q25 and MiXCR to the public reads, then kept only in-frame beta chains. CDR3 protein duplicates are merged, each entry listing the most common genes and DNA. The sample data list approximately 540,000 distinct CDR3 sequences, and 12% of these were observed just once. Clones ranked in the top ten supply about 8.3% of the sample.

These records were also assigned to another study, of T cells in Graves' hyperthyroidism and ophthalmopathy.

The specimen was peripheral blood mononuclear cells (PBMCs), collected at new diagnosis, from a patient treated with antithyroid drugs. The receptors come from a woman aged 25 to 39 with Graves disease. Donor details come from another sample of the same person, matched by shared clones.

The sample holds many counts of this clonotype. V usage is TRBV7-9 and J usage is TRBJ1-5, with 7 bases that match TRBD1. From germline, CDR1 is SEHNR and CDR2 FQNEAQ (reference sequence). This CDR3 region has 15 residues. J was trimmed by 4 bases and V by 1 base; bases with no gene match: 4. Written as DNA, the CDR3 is TGTGCCAGCAGCTTAGGAGGGACAGCTAATCAGCCCCAGCATTTT. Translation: CASSLGGTANQPQHF. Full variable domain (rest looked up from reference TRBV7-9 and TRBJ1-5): DTGVSQNPRHKITKRGQNVTFRCDPISEHNRLYWYRQTLGQGPEFLTYFQNEAQLEKSRLLSDRFSAERPKGSFSTLEIQRTEQGDSAMYLCASSLGGTANQPQHFGDGTRLSIL.

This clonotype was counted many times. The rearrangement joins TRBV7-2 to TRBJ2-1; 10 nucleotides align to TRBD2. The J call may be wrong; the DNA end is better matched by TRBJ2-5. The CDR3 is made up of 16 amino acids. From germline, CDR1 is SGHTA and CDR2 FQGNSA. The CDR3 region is CASSLAPSGGQETQYF. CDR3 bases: TGTGCCAGCAGCTTAGCGCCTAGCGGGGGCCAAGAGACCCAGTACTTC.

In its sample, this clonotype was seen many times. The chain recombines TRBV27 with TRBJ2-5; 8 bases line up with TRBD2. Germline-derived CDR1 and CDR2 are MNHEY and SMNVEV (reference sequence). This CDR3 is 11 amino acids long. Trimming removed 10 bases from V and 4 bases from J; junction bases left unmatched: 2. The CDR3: CATRGGETQYF. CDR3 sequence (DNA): TGTGCCACCCGGGGGGGAGAGACCCAGTACTTC.

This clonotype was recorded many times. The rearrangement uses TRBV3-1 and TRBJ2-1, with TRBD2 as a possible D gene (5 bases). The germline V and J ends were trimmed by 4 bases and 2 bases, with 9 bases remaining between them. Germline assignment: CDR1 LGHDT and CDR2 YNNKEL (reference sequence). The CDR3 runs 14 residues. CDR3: CASSPRGTYNEQFF. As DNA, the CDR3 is TGTGCCAGCAGCCCACGGGGAACCTACAATGAGCAGTTCTTC.

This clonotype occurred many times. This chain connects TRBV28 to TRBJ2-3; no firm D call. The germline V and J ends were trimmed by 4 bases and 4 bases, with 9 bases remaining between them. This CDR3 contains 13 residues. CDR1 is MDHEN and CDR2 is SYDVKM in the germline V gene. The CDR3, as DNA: TGTGCCAGCAGTTCCCCCCGACCAGATACGCAGTATTTT. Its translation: CASSSPRPDTQYF.

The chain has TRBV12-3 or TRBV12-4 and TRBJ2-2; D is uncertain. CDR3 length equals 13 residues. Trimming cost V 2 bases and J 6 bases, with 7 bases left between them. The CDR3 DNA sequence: TGTGCCAGCAGTTTACGACGCCCCGGGGAGCTGTTTTTT. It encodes CASSLRRPGELFF.

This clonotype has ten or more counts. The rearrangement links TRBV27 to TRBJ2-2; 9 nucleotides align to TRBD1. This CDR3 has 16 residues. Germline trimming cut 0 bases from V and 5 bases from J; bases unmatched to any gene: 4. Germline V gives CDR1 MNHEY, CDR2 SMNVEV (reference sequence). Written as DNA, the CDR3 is TGTGCCAGCAGTTTATCGGACAGGGGAGGAACCGGGGAGCTGTTTTTT. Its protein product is CASSLSDRGGTGELFF.

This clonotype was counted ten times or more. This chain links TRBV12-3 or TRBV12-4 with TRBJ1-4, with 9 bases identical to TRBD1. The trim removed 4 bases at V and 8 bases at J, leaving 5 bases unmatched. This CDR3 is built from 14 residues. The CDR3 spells CASSWDREKEKLFF. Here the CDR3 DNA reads TGTGCCAGCAGTTGGGACAGGGAAAAGGAAAAACTGTTTTTT.

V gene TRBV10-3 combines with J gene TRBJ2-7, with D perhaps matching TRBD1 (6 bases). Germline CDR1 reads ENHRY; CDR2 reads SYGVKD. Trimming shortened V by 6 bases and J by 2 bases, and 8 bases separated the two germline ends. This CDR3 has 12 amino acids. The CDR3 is CAISRQAYEQYF. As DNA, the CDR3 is TGTGCCATCAGCAGACAGGCCTACGAGCAGTACTTC.

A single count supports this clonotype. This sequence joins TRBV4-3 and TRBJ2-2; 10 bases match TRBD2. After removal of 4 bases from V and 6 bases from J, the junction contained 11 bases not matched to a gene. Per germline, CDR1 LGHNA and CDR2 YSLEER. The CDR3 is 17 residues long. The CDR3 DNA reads TGCGCCAGCAGCCCACTGTCTAGCGGGAGTGGTCCCGGGGAGCTGTTTTTT. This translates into CASSPLSSGSGPGELFF.

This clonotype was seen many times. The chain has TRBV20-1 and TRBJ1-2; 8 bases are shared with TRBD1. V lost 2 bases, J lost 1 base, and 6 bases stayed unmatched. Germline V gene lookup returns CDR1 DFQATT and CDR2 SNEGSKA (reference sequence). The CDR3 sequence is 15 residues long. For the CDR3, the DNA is TGCAGTGCTAGATTGGTGGGACAGGTTAACTATGGCTACACCTTC. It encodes CSARLVGQVNYGYTF.

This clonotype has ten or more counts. CDR3 nucleotide sequence: TGTGCCAGCAGCTCTACAGGGGAGACTCGGACAGATACGCAGTATTTT. Translation: CASSSTGETRTDTQYF. The chain uses TRBV11-1 and TRBJ2-3; 7 positions match TRBD1. Germline CDR1 is SGHAT and CDR2 is FQDESV (reference sequence). After removal of 4 bases from V and 3 bases from J, the junction contained 10 bases not matched to a gene. The CDR3 loop spans 16 amino acids.

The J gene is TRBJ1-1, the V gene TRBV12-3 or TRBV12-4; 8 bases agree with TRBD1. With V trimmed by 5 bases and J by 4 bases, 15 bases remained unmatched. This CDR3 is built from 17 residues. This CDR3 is CASSRLANYRGGTEAFF. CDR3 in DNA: TGTGCCAGCAGTAGACTAGCCAATTACAGGGGGGGCACTGAAGCTTTCTTT.

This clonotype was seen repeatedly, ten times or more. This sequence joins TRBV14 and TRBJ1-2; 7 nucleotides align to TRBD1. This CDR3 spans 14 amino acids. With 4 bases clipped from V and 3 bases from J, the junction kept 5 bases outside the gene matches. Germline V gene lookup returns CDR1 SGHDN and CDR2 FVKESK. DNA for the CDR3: TGTGCCAGCAGCCCCCGACAGGGCTACTATGGCTACACCTTC. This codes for CASSPRQGYYGYTF. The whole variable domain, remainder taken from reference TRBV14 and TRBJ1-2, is EAGVTQFPSHSVIEKGQTVTLRCDPISGHDNLYWYRRVMGKEIKFLLHFVKESKQDESGMPNNRFLAERTGGTYSTLKVQPAELEDSGVYFCASSPRQGYYGYTFGSGTRLTVV.

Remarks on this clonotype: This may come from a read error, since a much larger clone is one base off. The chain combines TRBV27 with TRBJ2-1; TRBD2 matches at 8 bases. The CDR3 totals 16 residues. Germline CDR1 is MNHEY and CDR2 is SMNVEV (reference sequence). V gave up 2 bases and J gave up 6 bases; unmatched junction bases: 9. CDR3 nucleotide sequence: TGTGCCAGCAGTTTACTGCTAGCGGGCCCGTTCAATGAGCAGTTCTTC. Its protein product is CASSLLLAGPFNEQFF.

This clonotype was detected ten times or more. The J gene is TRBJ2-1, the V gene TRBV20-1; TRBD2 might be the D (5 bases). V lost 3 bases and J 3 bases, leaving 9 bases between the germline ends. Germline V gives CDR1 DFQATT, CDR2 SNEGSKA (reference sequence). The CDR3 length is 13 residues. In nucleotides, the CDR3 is TGCAGTGCTAGCAGACTATTCTACAATGAGCAGTTCTTC. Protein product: CSASRLFYNEQFF.

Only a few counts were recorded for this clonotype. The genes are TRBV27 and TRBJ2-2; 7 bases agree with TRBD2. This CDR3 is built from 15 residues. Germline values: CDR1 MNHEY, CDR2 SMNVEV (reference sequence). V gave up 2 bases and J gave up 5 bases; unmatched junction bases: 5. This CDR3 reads CASSLIAGATGELFF. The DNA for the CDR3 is TGTGCCAGCAGTTTAATCGCGGGAGCGACCGGGGAGCTGTTTTTT.

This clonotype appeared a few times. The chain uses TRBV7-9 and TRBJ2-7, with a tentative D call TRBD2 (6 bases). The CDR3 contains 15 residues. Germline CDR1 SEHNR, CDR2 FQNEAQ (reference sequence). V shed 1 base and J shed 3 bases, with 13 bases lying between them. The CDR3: CASSLGGISGYEQYF. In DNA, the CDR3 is TGTGCCAGCAGCTTAGGGGGCATTAGCGGCTACGAGCAGTACTTC.

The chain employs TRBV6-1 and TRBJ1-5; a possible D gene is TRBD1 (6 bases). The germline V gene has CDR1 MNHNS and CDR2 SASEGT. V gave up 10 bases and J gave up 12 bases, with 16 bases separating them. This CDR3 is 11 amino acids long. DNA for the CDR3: TGTGCCACCGCCGGCTCGGGACACCAGCATTTT. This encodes CATAGSGHQHF.

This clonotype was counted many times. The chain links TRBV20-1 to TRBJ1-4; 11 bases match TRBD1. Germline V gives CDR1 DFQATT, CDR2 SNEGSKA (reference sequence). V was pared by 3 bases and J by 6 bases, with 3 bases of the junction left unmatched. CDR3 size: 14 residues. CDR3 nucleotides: TGCAGTGCTAGCGGGACAGGGGGTTATGAAAAACTGTTTTTT. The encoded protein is CSASGTGGYEKLFF.

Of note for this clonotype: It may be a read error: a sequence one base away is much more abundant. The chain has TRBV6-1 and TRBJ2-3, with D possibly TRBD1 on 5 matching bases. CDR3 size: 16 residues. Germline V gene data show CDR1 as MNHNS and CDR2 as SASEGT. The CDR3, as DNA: TGTGTCAGCACCGAGACCAAACAGGTCGTGGCAGATACGCAGTATTTT. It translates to CVSTETKQVVADTQYF.